Only a few counts were recorded for the clone carrying this T cell receptor beta chain. This specimen belongs to a study of early T cells in non-severe SARS-CoV-2 infection. The V end was cut by 3 bases, the J end by 7 bases, with 15 bases between. The CDR3 consists of 15 residues. Germline CDR1 and CDR2: LGHNA and YNFKEQ. TCRdb passed the 5' RACE reads through MiXCR, listing each CDR3 protein once. Here the sample spans 65,000 to 80,000 distinct CDR3 sequences, 13% being singletons. Source material: whole blood. The chain is built from TRBV4-2 and TRBJ1-4; D is perhaps TRBD1 (5 bases). The receptor was derived from an adult who was a healthcare worker with PCR-confirmed SARS-CoV-2 infection or an uninfected control (not recorded which). CDR3 region: CASSHPGTDLEKLFF. CDR3 DNA: TGTGCCAGCAGCCACCCCGGGACGGATCTTGAAAAACTGTTTTTT.